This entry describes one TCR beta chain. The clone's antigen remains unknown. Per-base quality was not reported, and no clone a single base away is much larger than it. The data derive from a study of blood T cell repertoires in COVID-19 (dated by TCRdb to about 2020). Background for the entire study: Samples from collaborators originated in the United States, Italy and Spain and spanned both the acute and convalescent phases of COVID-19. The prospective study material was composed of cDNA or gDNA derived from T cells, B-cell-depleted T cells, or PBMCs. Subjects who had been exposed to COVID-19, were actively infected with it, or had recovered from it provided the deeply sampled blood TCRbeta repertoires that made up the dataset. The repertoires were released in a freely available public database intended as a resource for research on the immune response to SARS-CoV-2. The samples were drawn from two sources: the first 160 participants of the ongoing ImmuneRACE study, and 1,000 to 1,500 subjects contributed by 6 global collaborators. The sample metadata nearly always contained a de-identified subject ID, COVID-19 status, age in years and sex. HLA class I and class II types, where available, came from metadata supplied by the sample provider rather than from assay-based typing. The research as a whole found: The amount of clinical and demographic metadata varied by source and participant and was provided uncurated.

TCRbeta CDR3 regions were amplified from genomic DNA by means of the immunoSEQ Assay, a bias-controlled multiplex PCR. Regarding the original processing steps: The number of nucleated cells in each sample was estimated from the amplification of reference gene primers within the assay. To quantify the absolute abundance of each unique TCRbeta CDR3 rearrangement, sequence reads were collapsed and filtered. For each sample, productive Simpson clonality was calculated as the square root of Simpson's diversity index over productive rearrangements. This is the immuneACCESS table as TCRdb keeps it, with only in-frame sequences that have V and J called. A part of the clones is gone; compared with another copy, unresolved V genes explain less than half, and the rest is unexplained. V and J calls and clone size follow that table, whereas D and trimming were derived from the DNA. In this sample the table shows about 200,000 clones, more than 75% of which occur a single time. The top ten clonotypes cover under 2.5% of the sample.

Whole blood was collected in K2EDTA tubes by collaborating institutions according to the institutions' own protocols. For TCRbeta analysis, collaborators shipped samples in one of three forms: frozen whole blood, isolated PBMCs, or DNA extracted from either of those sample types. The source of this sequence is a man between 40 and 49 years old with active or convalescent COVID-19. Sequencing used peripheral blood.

The sequence in DNA is TGTGCCAGCAGCCGAGGTAACAGGGAAAACTATGGCTACACCTTC. Translated, this gives CASSRGNRENYGYTF. The V gene is TRBV7-8 and the J gene is TRBJ1-2; the D segment could be TRBD1, given 6 matching bases. V drops 5 bases and J drops 2 bases, leaving 15 bases in between. CDR1 and CDR2, looked up from the germline V gene, are SGHVS and FQNEAQ. The CDR3 numbers 15 residues from cysteine through phenylalanine. Only the CDR3 region is kept as DNA, spanning 45 bases read in frame from base 1.